This is a list of T cell receptor beta chains from one sample in a study of blood T cell repertoires in COVID-19. Here immunoSEQ multiplex PCR was the method, and the copy in TCRdb shows in-frame clones only, minus some. The sample lists some 250,000 clones; approximately 80% were seen once. Sequenced: PBMCs or T cells enriched from blood (not recorded which). The source of these receptors is a man in his forties who had recovered from COVID-19. Both conserved end residues are part of each CDR3. The D gene is left open where the match is weak. Where a row states a size, it is once, few, many or the class of an expanded clone; other rows omit it.

CDR3: CASSLWTGGKTGELFF; DNA: TGTGCCAGCAGCTTGTGGACAGGGGGGAAGACCGGGGAGCTGTTTTTT; D: TRBD1; J: TRBJ2-2; V: TRBV5-8; size: -
CDR3: CASTPNRYEQYF; DNA: TGTGCCAGCACTCCTAACCGGTACGAGCAGTACTTC; D: -; J: TRBJ2-7; V: TRBV2; size: -
CDR3: CASSGNRGTSNEKLFF; DNA: TGTGCCAGCAGCGGAAACAGGGGGACCTCTAATGAAAAACTGTTTTTT; D: TRBD1; J: TRBJ1-4; V: TRBV9; size: -
CDR3: CASSGTATGTEQFF; DNA: TGTGCCAGCAGCGGTACCGCGACAGGGACTGAGCAGTTCTTC; D: TRBD1; J: TRBJ2-1; V: TRBV2; size: -
CDR3: CASSSTEEGTEAFF; DNA: TGTGCCAGCTCGTCGACAGAGGAGGGCACTGAAGCTTTCTTT; D: -; J: TRBJ1-1; V: TRBV18; size: -
CDR3: CASSGPSYEQYF; DNA: TGTGCCAGCAGCGGGCCGTCCTACGAGCAGTACTTC; D: -; J: TRBJ2-7; V: TRBV11-2; size: -
CDR3: CASSTTRQVGGGYTF; DNA: TGTGCCAGCAGTACCACCCGGCAGGTGGGAGGTGGCTACACCTTC; D: -; J: TRBJ1-2; V: TRBV27; size: -
CDR3: CASSYEVKHGYTF; DNA: TGTGCCAGCAGCTATGAGGTTAAACATGGCTACACCTTC; D: -; J: TRBJ1-2; V: TRBV5-6; size: -
CDR3: CASSLARGGTSGSGGTDTQYF; DNA: TGTGCCAGCAGCTTAGCCCGGGGAGGGACTAGCGGGAGTGGGGGCACAGATACGCAGTATTTT; D: TRBD2; J: TRBJ2-3; V: TRBV7-2; size: -
CDR3: CATSDETASSQHF; DNA: TGTGCCACCAGTGACGAGACAGCTTCCTCCCAGCATTTT; D: -; J: TRBJ1-5; V: TRBV24-1; size: few
CDR3: CASRAGTYNEKLFF; DNA: TGTGCCAGCAGGGCCGGGACTTATAATGAAAAACTGTTTTTT; D: -; J: TRBJ1-4; V: TRBV28; size: -
CDR3: CASSLTRSYNEQFF; DNA: TGTGCCAGCAGCTTGACTAGGTCCTACAATGAGCAGTTCTTC; D: -; J: TRBJ2-1; V: TRBV5-6; size: few
CDR3: CASSLEGTPNWDEQFF; DNA: TGCGCCAGCAGCTTGGAAGGGACACCGAATTGGGATGAGCAGTTCTTC; D: -; J: TRBJ2-1; V: TRBV5-1; size: -
CDR3: CASSLEGVGSLGTQYF; DNA: TGCGCCAGCAGCTTGGAAGGGGTCGGGTCCCTGGGGACGCAGTATTTT; D: -; J: TRBJ2-3; V: TRBV5-1; size: -
CDR3: CASSQAATSRDEQYF; DNA: TGCGCCAGCAGCCAAGCTGCGACGAGTCGGGACGAGCAGTACTTC; D: -; J: TRBJ2-7; V: TRBV4-1; size: few
CDR3: CAISEDRGRGQPQHF; DNA: TGTGCCATCAGTGAAGACAGGGGGCGCGGGCAGCCCCAGCATTTT; D: TRBD1; J: TRBJ1-5; V: TRBV10-3; size: -
CDR3: CASSPNGVPNTEAFF; DNA: TGTGCCAGCAGCCCCAACGGGGTACCGAACACTGAAGCTTTCTTT; D: -; J: TRBJ1-1; V: TRBV7-3; size: -
CDR3: CASDWGGSPLHF; DNA: TGTGCCTCCGATTGGGGGGGTTCACCCCTCCACTTT; D: -; J: TRBJ1-6; V: TRBV30; size: few
CDR3: CASSSFWDSLSYEQYF; DNA: TGTGCCAGCAGTTCTTTTTGGGACAGCCTATCCTACGAGCAGTACTTC; D: TRBD1; J: TRBJ2-7; V: TRBV28; size: -
CDR3: CVRSRPHWQGANSPLHF; DNA: TGTGTCAGAAGCCGACCCCACTGGCAGGGGGCAAATTCACCCCTCCACTTT; D: -; J: TRBJ1-6; V: TRBV7-5; size: -